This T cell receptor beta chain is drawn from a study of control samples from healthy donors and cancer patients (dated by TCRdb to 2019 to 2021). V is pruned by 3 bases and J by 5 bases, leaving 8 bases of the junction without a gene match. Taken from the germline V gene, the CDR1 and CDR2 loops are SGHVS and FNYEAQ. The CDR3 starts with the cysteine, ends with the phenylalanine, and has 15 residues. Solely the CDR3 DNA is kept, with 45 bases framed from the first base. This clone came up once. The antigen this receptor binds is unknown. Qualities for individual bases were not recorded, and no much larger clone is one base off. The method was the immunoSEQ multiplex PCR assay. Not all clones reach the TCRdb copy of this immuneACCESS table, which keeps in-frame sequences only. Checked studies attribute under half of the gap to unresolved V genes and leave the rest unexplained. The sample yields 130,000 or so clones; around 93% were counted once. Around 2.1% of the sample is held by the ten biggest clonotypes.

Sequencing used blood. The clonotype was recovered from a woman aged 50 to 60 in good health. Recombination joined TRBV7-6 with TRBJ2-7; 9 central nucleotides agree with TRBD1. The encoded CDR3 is CASSFGPGQGNEQYF. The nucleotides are TGTGCCAGCAGCTTCGGCCCGGGACAGGGTAACGAGCAGTACTTC.